This note documents a single T cell receptor (beta chain) sequence. Its antigen is not identified. The sample is drawn from a study of beta chain features in type 1 diabetes. Study-wide context: Examined across all samples were roughly 110,000,000 sorted cells. Regarding the study as a whole: There was a moderate but significant shortening of TCRB CDR3s in all four CD4+ subsets of Type 1 diabetes patients.

Based on CD45RO/CCR7/CD25/CD127/CD95/CD27, CD4+ regulatory, stem cell-like memory, naive and central memory cells were sorted. CDR1 is LNHDA and CDR2 is SQIVND in the germline V gene (reference sequence). The V end was cut by 2 bases, the J end by 7 bases, with 15 bases between. The CDR3 is 15 residues long. Sequenced material consisted of expressed TCRB transcripts (all of the isolated RNA was reverse transcribed). Profiled with immunoSEQ multiplex PCR; TCRdb holds only in-frame clones, not every one. The sample consists of fewer than 15,000 clones, roughly 60% of them appearing once. The sequencing sample was made of stem cell memory CD4+ T cells from blood. The TCR was taken from a woman between 18 and 29 years old with type 1 diabetes. This rearrangement joins TRBV19 to TRBJ1-5; D gene uncertain. CDR3 sequence: CASSISSGVYQPQHF. CDR3 DNA: TGTGCCAGTAGTATATCTTCCGGGGTATACCAGCCCCAGCATTTT.